This T cell receptor beta chain was found in a study of cytomegalovirus exposure and HLA in healthy donors. This clone occurred a few times. PCR primers comprised 60 Vbeta and 13 Jbeta primers. Assay: immunoSEQ multiplex PCR; the TCRdb copy retains only in-frame clones and omits some. The sample has about 140,000 clones, approximately 84% seen once. This CDR3 is 17 amino acids long. V shed 2 bases and J shed 2 bases, with 15 bases lying between them. The germline gives CDR1 KGHSH, CDR2 LQKENI. The sequenced sample consisted of PBMCs. The TCR originated in a man aged 25 to 45 in good health and CMV-seropositive. The genes are TRBV18 and TRBJ1-4; D unclear. The DNA for the CDR3 is TGTGCCAGCTCACCATGGGCCAGAAGAACGACTAATGAAAAACTGTTTTTT. Protein: CASSPWARRTTNEKLFF.